This paragraph covers one TCR beta chain sequence. What it recognizes is unknown. The CDR3 contains 13 residues. V lost 4 bases to trimming and J lost 9 bases, with 12 bases between them. Germline V CDR1 and CDR2: SNHLY, FYNNEI. This specimen comes from a study of cytomegalovirus exposure and HLA in healthy donors. Whole-study context: A prior study identified 117 million unique TCR beta sequences from 190 million or so T cells.

Healthy individuals who donated bone marrow served as the donors. Study-level points and caveats: When presence/absence was analysed, sequencing depth was taken to be roughly uniform across donors.

Use of 60 Vbeta and 13 Jbeta primers characterized the PCR. TCRdb keeps only in-frame clones here, not all; method: immunoSEQ multiplex PCR. The table includes around 150,000 clones, 70% to 90% detected once. This chain connects TRBV2 to TRBJ2-2; D may be TRBD2 (5 bases). The sequence came from a woman between 25 and 40 years old in good health and CMV-seropositive. The sample was PBMCs. CDR3 DNA sequence: TGTGCCAGCAGTGGCAGAGGGTTTAGGGAGCTGTTTTTT. Its protein product is CASSGRGFRELFF.